The present T cell receptor (beta chain) was sequenced within a study of shared clonotypes between healthy human individuals. Study information: The study used three CD4 naive, three CD4 memory, two CD8 naive and one CD8 memory plate per donor.

This clone was picked up a small number of times. Division of CD4+ cells produced a CD45RA+ naive subset and a CD45RA-negative memory subset. Per the study methods: Junction-only sequences without quality scores came from ImmunoSEQ, so filtering differed. The method was immunoSEQ multiplex PCR; TCRdb's version includes in-frame clones alone and lacks a portion of them. The D gene and trimming were derived from the DNA, and the V and J assignments and clone size from that table. The sample contains about 1 million clones, 65% to 75% of which appear only once. This TCR derives from a man between 18 and 29 years old in good health. Source material: memory CD4+ T cells sorted from blood. Described subset: CD45RA-negative fraction.

The CDR3 DNA sequence: TGTGCCAGCAAGGGTTGGTCAAACACTGAAGCTTTCTTT. This encodes CASKGWSNTEAFF. The chain couples TRBV6-1 to TRBJ1-1, with unresolved D. The germline gives CDR1 MNHNS, CDR2 SASEGT. Trimming stripped 7 bases from V and 2 bases from J, with 11 bases between. The CDR3 runs 13 residues.